This T cell receptor (beta chain) derives from a study of cytomegalovirus exposure and HLA in healthy donors. Study-wide results and caveats: The later analysis indicated that the majority of CMV-associated TCR beta chains appeared HLA-restricted.

Details on this clone: Its cognate antigen is unknown.

The PCR ran on 60 Vbeta and 13 Jbeta primers. Here immunoSEQ multiplex PCR was the method, and the copy in TCRdb shows in-frame clones only, minus some. The data hold about 89,000 clones, with 60% to 80% observed a single time. Trimming took 2 bases from V and 2 from J; bases not matched to a gene: 1. The length of the CDR3 is 15 residues. Germline CDR1 reads MGHRA; CDR2 reads YSYEKL. This receptor was identified in a woman aged 25 to 39 in good health and CMV-seronegative. The chain uses TRBV4-1 and TRBJ2-5; TRBD2 aligns across 11 bases. Sequenced material: PBMCs. The CDR3 sequence: CASSQRLAGQETQYF. Here the CDR3 DNA reads TGCGCCAGCAGCCAACGACTAGCGGGGCAAGAGACCCAGTACTTC.